The source of this T cell receptor (beta chain) is a study of blood T cell repertoires in COVID-19. Overall study: Sample material is recorded as cDNA or gDNA derived from T cells, B-cell-depleted T cells, or PBMCs.

The germline gives CDR1 LNHNV, CDR2 YYDKDF (reference sequence). Deletions cut 1 base from V and 0 bases from J, with 7 bases between. CDR3 length equals 15 residues. Method: immunoSEQ multiplex PCR; TCRdb's copy keeps in-frame clones and lacks some. The sample holds hundreds of thousands of clones, about nine tenths seen once. The V call is TRBV15, the J call TRBJ1-3; unclear D gene. The sequenced material came from peripheral blood. This clonotype was obtained from a woman between 55 and 75 years old with acute or convalescent COVID-19. CDR3 amino acids: CATSRAVPSGNTIYF. CDR3 DNA sequence: TGTGCCACCAGCAGAGCGGTCCCCTCTGGAAACACCATATATTTT.